The rows below give T cell receptor beta chains drawn from one sample of a study of cytomegalovirus exposure and HLA in healthy donors. Sequencing was performed with immunoSEQ multiplex PCR; in TCRdb, only in-frame clones are kept and a portion is missing. The sample contains under 150,000 clones, roughly 65% of which appear only once. Sequenced material: PBMCs. These receptor sequences come from a man aged 35 to 55 in good health and CMV-seropositive. Each CDR3 is given with its conserved first and last residue. D genes are given only for firm matches. Part of the rows lack a size; the others show once, few, many or a class for expanded clones.

j_gene: TRBJ2-1; d_gene: -; abundance: -; v_gene: TRBV5-4; CDR3aa: CASSFLRGSSYNEQFF; CDR3nt: TGTGCCAGCAGCTTTTTGCGGGGAAGCTCCTACAATGAGCAGTTCTTC
j_gene: TRBJ1-4; d_gene: -; abundance: -; v_gene: TRBV2; CDR3aa: CASGGASREKLFF; CDR3nt: TGTGCCAGCGGAGGAGCCTCAAGGGAAAAACTGTTTTTT
j_gene: TRBJ2-7; d_gene: -; abundance: -; v_gene: TRBV5-1; CDR3aa: CASSLASGSAAYEQYF; CDR3nt: TGCGCCAGCAGCTTGGCATCGGGGTCCGCGGCCTACGAGCAGTACTTC
j_gene: TRBJ1-1; d_gene: -; abundance: -; v_gene: TRBV30; CDR3aa: CAWSPGGRAFF; CDR3nt: TGTGCCTGGAGCCCGGGGGGCCGGGCTTTCTTT
j_gene: TRBJ2-2; d_gene: -; abundance: -; v_gene: TRBV18; CDR3aa: CASSPQDSANTGELFF; CDR3nt: TGTGCCAGCTCACCCCAGGACAGTGCGAACACCGGGGAGCTGTTTTTT
j_gene: TRBJ2-5; d_gene: TRBD2; abundance: -; v_gene: TRBV7-8; CDR3aa: CASSLMAGDQETQYF; CDR3nt: TGTGCCAGCAGCTTAATGGCGGGAGACCAAGAGACCCAGTACTTC
j_gene: TRBJ2-1; d_gene: TRBD2; abundance: -; v_gene: TRBV11-1; CDR3aa: CASSLALAGAEQFF; CDR3nt: TGTGCCAGCAGCTTAGCGCTAGCGGGAGCTGAGCAGTTCTTC
j_gene: TRBJ1-5; d_gene: -; abundance: once; v_gene: TRBV29-1; CDR3aa: CSVAQGGNQPQHF; CDR3nt: TGCAGCGTTGCACAGGGTGGCAATCAGCCCCAGCATTTT
j_gene: TRBJ2-3; d_gene: TRBD2; abundance: -; v_gene: TRBV7-3; CDR3aa: CASSPGGSTDTQYF; CDR3nt: TGTGCCAGCAGCCCCGGGGGGAGCACAGATACGCAGTATTTT
j_gene: TRBJ2-7; d_gene: -; abundance: -; v_gene: TRBV19; CDR3aa: CATSWAGEPHEQYF; CDR3nt: TGTGCCACCTCATGGGCAGGGGAGCCCCACGAGCAGTACTTC
j_gene: TRBJ2-7; d_gene: -; abundance: -; v_gene: TRBV12-5; CDR3aa: CASGLVQPYEQYF; CDR3nt: TGTGCTAGTGGTTTGGTACAGCCCTACGAGCAGTACTTC
j_gene: TRBJ2-3; d_gene: -; abundance: -; v_gene: TRBV6-1; CDR3aa: CASMVGDTADTQYF; CDR3nt: TGTGCCAGCATGGTGGGGGACACCGCAGATACGCAGTATTTT
j_gene: TRBJ2-1; d_gene: -; abundance: -; v_gene: TRBV30; CDR3aa: CAWSVGVSDEQFF; CDR3nt: TGTGCCTGGAGTGTAGGGGTATCAGATGAGCAGTTCTTC
j_gene: TRBJ2-1; d_gene: -; abundance: few; v_gene: TRBV15; CDR3aa: CATSIRQVYNEQFF; CDR3nt: TGTGCCACCAGCATACGACAGGTATACAATGAGCAGTTCTTC
j_gene: TRBJ2-7; d_gene: -; abundance: -; v_gene: TRBV10-1; CDR3aa: CASSDSPGTPNNYEQYF; CDR3nt: TGCGCCAGCAGTGATTCCCCCGGGACACCTAACAACTACGAGCAGTACTTC
j_gene: TRBJ1-6; d_gene: TRBD1; abundance: -; v_gene: TRBV2; CDR3aa: CASNGGQGNSPLHF; CDR3nt: TGTGCCAGCAATGGGGGACAGGGAAATTCACCCCTCCACTTT